The clone carrying this TCR beta chain has more than one count but fewer than ten. A read error is likely, as this CDR3 ends without the conserved phenylalanine or tryptophan. Through a sample-barcoded 5' primer and a J-beta primer mix, a second PCR was run for 7 to 11 cycles. TCRdb ran MiXCR on the 5' RACE reads and lists one entry per CDR3 protein. The repertoire holds about 840,000 distinct CDR3 sequences, with 29% as singletons. V was clipped by 5 bases and J by 7 bases; unmatched bases: 11. CDR3 length: 16 residues. The germline V gene encodes CDR1 SGHTA and CDR2 FQGNSA. These data come from a study of blood T cells in healthy people across ages. The data were also submitted as part of a second study, on T cells of mothers and their children.

The clonotype originates from a woman in her thirties or forties in good health. Sequencing input: blood. V is TRBV7-2 and J is TRBJ2-1, with 10 bases matching TRBD2. CDR3 DNA: TGTGCCAGCAGCATACAGGCTAGCGGGGGACGGAATGAGCAGTTCTTA. Its translation is CASSIQASGGRNEQFL.